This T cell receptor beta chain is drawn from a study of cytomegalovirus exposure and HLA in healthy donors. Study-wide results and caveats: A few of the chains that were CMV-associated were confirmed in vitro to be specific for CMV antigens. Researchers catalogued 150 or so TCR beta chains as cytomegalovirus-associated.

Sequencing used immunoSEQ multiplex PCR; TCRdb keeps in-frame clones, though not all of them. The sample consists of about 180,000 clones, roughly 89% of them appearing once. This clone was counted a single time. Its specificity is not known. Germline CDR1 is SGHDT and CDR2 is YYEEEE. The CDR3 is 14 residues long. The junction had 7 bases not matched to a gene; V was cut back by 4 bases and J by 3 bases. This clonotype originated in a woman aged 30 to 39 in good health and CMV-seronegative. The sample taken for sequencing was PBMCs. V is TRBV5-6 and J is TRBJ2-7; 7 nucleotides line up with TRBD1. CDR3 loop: CASSRDSSDYEQYF. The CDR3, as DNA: TGTGCCAGCAGCCGGGACAGCAGCGACTACGAGCAGTACTTC.